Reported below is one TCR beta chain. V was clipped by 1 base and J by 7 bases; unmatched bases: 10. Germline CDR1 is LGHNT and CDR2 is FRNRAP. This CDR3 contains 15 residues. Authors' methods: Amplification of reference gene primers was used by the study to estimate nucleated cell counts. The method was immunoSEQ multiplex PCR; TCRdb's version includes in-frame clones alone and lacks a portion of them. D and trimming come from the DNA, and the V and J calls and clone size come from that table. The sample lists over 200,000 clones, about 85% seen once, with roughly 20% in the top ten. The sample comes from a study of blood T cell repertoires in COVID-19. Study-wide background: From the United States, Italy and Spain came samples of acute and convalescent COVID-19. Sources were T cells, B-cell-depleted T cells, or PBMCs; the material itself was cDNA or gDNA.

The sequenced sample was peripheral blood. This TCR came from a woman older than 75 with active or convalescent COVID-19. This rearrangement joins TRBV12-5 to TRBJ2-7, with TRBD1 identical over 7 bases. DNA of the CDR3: TGTGCTAGTGGTTTGGCCGGGACAGCTTCGTGGGAGCAGTACTTC. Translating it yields CASGLAGTASWEQYF.